One sample yielded the 21 T cell receptor beta chains listed below, sequenced in a study of blood T cell repertoires in COVID-19. The assay was immunoSEQ multiplex PCR, and TCRdb's table has in-frame clones only and misses some. The data hold about 190,000 clones, with 65% to 80% observed a single time. Sequenced: peripheral blood. These receptors all stem from a man aged 50 or older who had recovered from COVID-19.

The chain combines TRBV11-1 with TRBJ2-7, with unresolved D. The CDR3 is 15 amino acids. Trimming pared 6 bases from V and 3 bases from J, leaving 18 bases between. Germline CDR1 and CDR2: SGHAT and FQDESV (reference sequence). The DNA of the CDR3 is TGTGCCAGCAGTGCTAGGCCCGGAACATTCTACGAGCAGTACTTC. Its protein product is CASSARPGTFYEQYF. Full variable domain (missing parts from reference TRBV11-1 and TRBJ2-7): EAEVAQSPRYKITEKSQAVAFWCDPISGHATLYWYRQILGQGPELLVQFQDESVVDDSQLPKDRFSAERLKGVDSTLKIQPAELGDSAMYLCASSARPGTFYEQYFGPGTRLTVT.

The chain uses TRBV28 and TRBJ2-7; 7 positions agree with TRBD1. The V and J ends lost 7 bases and 5 bases, in that order; junction bases with no gene match: 8. Germline V gene data show CDR1 as MDHEN and CDR2 as SYDVKM. The CDR3 extends over 13 amino acids. In DNA, the CDR3 is TGTGCCAGCACCGGGACAGTTCTTAACGAGCAGTACTTC. It translates to CASTGTVLNEQYF.

The chain has TRBV11-3 and TRBJ2-1, with TRBD1 matching 9 bases. Per germline, CDR1 SGHNT and CDR2 YENEEA. The V gene end was trimmed by 2 bases and the J gene end by 4 bases; junction bases not matched to a gene: 3. The CDR3 is made up of 15 amino acids. The CDR3 coding sequence is TGTGCCAGCAGCTTATACGGGACAGGGTACAATGAGCAGTTCTTC. As protein: CASSLYGTGYNEQFF. The complete variable domain, with remaining parts taken from reference TRBV11-3 and TRBJ2-1, reads EAGVVQSPRYKIIEKKQPVAFWCNPISGHNTLYWYLQNLGQGPELLIRYENEEAVDDSQLPKDRFSAERLKGVDSTLKIQPAELGDSAVYLCASSLYGTGYNEQFFGPGTRLTVL.

The rearrangement uses TRBV11-3 and TRBJ2-1; the D gene is possibly TRBD2 (6 bases). V was trimmed by 5 bases and J by 4 bases, leaving 9 bases between them. This CDR3 contains 13 residues. Germline values: CDR1 SGHNT, CDR2 YENEEA. The CDR3: CASSRSGYNEQFF. CDR3 nucleotides: TGTGCCAGCAGCCGTAGCGGATACAATGAGCAGTTCTTC.

This chain's CDR3 is CASSRLSDSSYEQYF. DNA of the CDR3: TGTGCCAGCAGTCGCCTCAGCGACAGCTCCTACGAGCAGTACTTC. The chain has TRBV4-2 and TRBJ2-7; tentative D call: TRBD1 (5 bases). The CDR3 runs to 15 residues. The germline V and J ends were trimmed by 6 bases and 0 bases, with 15 bases remaining between them. Germline assignment: CDR1 LGHNA and CDR2 YNFKEQ.

This clone was seen a handful of times. The J gene is TRBJ1-4, the V gene TRBV5-1; D is unclear. The CDR3 runs 15 residues. Germline V lookup: CDR1 SGHRS, CDR2 YFSETQ. V lost 0 bases and J lost 5, with 11 bases in between. In DNA form, the CDR3 reads TGCGCCAGCAGCTTGGGGAGCACCTCAAATGAAAAACTGTTTTTT. It encodes CASSLGSTSNEKLFF.

This chain connects TRBV9 to TRBJ2-4, with D perhaps matching TRBD1 (5 bases). The CDR3 is 13 residues long. Per germline, CDR1 SGDLS and CDR2 YYNGEE. The V end lost 2 bases, the J end lost 3 bases, and 6 bases lay between the germline ends. The CDR3 sequence: CASSVRDKNIQYF. The CDR3 DNA reads TGTGCCAGCAGCGTCAGGGACAAAAACATTCAGTACTTC.

V is TRBV29-1 and J is TRBJ2-1, with TRBD1 matching over 8 bases. The CDR3 is made up of 14 amino acids. Germline CDR1 is SQVTM and CDR2 is ANQGSEA. V gave up 4 bases and J gave up 8 bases; unmatched junction bases: 10. CDR3 residues: CSVVGTGSLDEQFF. The DNA of the CDR3 is TGCAGCGTTGTTGGGACAGGATCATTGGATGAGCAGTTCTTC.

The table lists this clone with a count of one. This sample also contains other DNA sequences that code for the same CDR3. This chain uses TRBV7-9 with TRBJ2-3; possible D gene TRBD2, 6 bases. Germline CDR1 is SEHNR and CDR2 is FQNEAQ (reference sequence). The CDR3 is made up of 14 amino acids. Trimming removed 1 base from V and 3 bases from J, with 8 bases in between. CDR3 residues: CASSLGLATDTQYF. CDR3 bases: TGTGCCAGCAGCTTAGGGCTAGCGACAGATACGCAGTATTTT.

The genes are TRBV24-1 and TRBJ1-5, with 11 bases identical to TRBD1. Germline-derived CDR1 and CDR2 are KGHDR and SFDVKD. Losses at the gene ends were 4 bases for V and 4 bases for J; bases not matched to a gene: 5. This CDR3 is 16 amino acids long. The CDR3 bases are TGTGCCACCAGTGAGGGGACAGGGGGAAGAAATCAGCCCCAGCATTTT. It encodes CATSEGTGGRNQPQHF.

The V and J genes are TRBV7-2 and TRBJ1-2, with a weak D call TRBD1 (6 bases). The V gene lost 6 bases and the J gene lost 6 bases, with 23 bases spanning the gap. The CDR3 sequence is 16 residues long. CDR1 is SGHTA and CDR2 is FQGNSA in the germline V gene. The CDR3 DNA follows: TGTGCCAGCAGATTACGGAGTGGTCGGGGGGCCAATGGCTACACCTTC. It encodes CASRLRSGRGANGYTF.

The V call is TRBV7-6, the J call TRBJ1-5, with TRBD1 matching over 9 bases. The CDR3 covers 21 residues. V dropped 5 bases and J dropped 2; count of bases not matched to a gene: 22. CDR1 and CDR2 from the germline V gene are SGHVS and FNYEAQ. Here the CDR3 reads CASSPQAPAGTGSLGNQPQHF. CDR3 in DNA: TGTGCCAGCAGCCCCCAGGCTCCTGCCGGGACAGGGAGTTTGGGCAATCAGCCCCAGCATTTT.

The chain employs TRBV28 and TRBJ1-4; 7 nucleotides match TRBD1. The CDR3 loop spans 14 amino acids. V lost 6 bases and J lost 5; bases outside the gene matches: 6. CDR1 MDHEN and CDR2 SYDVKM come from the germline V gene. The CDR3 spells CASSPGQKNEKLFF. The CDR3 DNA follows: TGTGCCAGCAGCCCGGGACAGAAGAATGAAAAACTGTTTTTT.

This clone was observed at least ten times. The chain uses TRBV11-2 and TRBJ2-1; D is ambiguous. The CDR3 runs to 16 residues. In germline, CDR1 is SGHAT, CDR2 FQNNGV. With 5 bases removed from V and 0 bases from J, the gap between germline ends came to 14 bases. This CDR3 is CASSPRHLSSYNEQFF. The CDR3 nucleotides read TGTGCCAGCAGCCCGAGACATCTAAGCTCCTACAATGAGCAGTTCTTC.

The V gene is TRBV5-4, the J gene TRBJ2-7; TRBD1 matches at 9 bases. The CDR3 length is 15 residues. Trimming took 4 bases from V and 1 from J; bases not matched to a gene: 6. CDR1 and CDR2 (germline): SGHNT, YYREEE (reference sequence). CDR3 in DNA: TGTGCCAGCAGCATCCGGACAGGGGCGTCCTACGAGCAGTACTTC. It yields the protein CASSIRTGASYEQYF.

This clone came up once. J is TRBJ2-7 and V is TRBV5-4; D unclear. Trimming removed 0 bases from V and 2 bases from J, with 6 bases in between. This CDR3 is built from 13 residues. Looked up from germline, CDR1 is SGHNT and CDR2 is YYREEE (reference sequence). CDR3 coding DNA: TGTGCCAGCAGCTTGGGCCCAGCCTACGAGCAGTACTTC. Encoded protein: CASSLGPAYEQYF. The whole variable domain, filled in from reference TRBV5-4 and TRBJ2-7, reads ETGVTQSPTHLIKTRGQQVTLRCSSQSGHNTVSWYQQALGQGPQFIFQYYREEENGRGNFPPRFSGLQFPNYSSELNVNALELDDSALYLCASSLGPAYEQYFGPGTRLTVT.

V and J are TRBV14 and TRBJ1-4, with D possibly TRBD1 on 6 matching bases. CDR1 SGHDN and CDR2 FVKESK come from the germline V gene. The CDR3 totals 15 residues. Trimming took off 2 bases at V and 3 bases at J, with 10 bases between the two ends. CDR3 protein: CASSQTGTANEKLFF. In nucleotides, the CDR3 is TGTGCCAGCAGCCAAACAGGGACGGCTAATGAAAAACTGTTTTTT.

This clone showed up just once. The chain is built from TRBV2 and TRBJ1-1; 8 bases align to TRBD1. This CDR3 comprises 15 residues. CDR1 is SNHLY and CDR2 is FYNNEI in the germline V gene. Losses at the gene ends were 5 bases for V and 4 bases for J; bases not matched to a gene: 9. The chain's CDR3 is CASSKTGAASTEAFF. CDR3 sequence (DNA): TGTGCCAGCAGTAAGACAGGGGCCGCATCCACTGAAGCTTTCTTT.

This clone was seen a few times. V gene TRBV19 combines with J gene TRBJ2-1; 12 positions agree with TRBD2. With V trimmed by 7 bases and J by 7 bases, 17 bases remained unmatched. CDR1 and CDR2 (germline): LNHDA, SQIVND (reference sequence). The CDR3 runs 18 residues. The CDR3 DNA follows: TGTGCCAGTACCCCGCTGGGGACTAGCGGGTCATCCAGGAATGAGCAGTTCTTC. Translated: CASTPLGTSGSSRNEQFF.

The CDR3 loop is CASSLGQNRFHISYEQYF. CDR3 DNA sequence: TGTGCCAGCAGCTTAGGTCAGAACAGGTTCCATATATCCTACGAGCAGTACTTC. V gene TRBV11-2 combines with J gene TRBJ2-7, with D perhaps TRBD1 (5 bases). Per the germline V gene, CDR1 is SGHAT and CDR2 is FQNNGV. The CDR3 runs to 18 residues. Trimming stripped 1 base from V and 1 base from J, with 20 bases between.

This chain joins TRBV10-3 and TRBJ2-3; D unclear. The CDR3 totals 12 residues. CDR1 and CDR2 from the germline V gene are ENHRY and SYGVKD. Trimming removed 4 bases at V and 6 bases at J, with 8 bases between. The CDR3 loop is CAISVRADTQYF. CDR3 in DNA: TGTGCCATCAGTGTACGTGCGGATACGCAGTATTTT.